The TCR beta chain described here comes from a study of cytomegalovirus exposure and HLA in healthy donors. Findings of the study overall: Presence/absence analyses assumed roughly uniform sequencing depth across donors, which may not hold. Cytomegalovirus-associated status was assigned to approximately 160 TCR beta chains. Using a false discovery rate of 0.05, a later analysis showed that approximately 18,000 TCR beta sequences were associated with HLA alleles.

Vbeta (60) and Jbeta (13) primers were used in the PCR. The table came from immunoSEQ multiplex PCR; TCRdb's copy has only in-frame clones and leaves some out. Here the sample spans 150,000 to 200,000 clones, approximately 71% being singletons. V lost 3 bases to trimming and J lost 3 bases; unmatched junction nucleotides: 3. Germline CDR1 MDHEN, CDR2 SYDVKM. This CDR3 spans 15 amino acids. Regarding this clone: Antigen: not known.

The chain uses TRBV28 and TRBJ2-3, with 10 bases aligning to TRBD2. Sequenced material: PBMCs. The sequence was obtained from a woman aged 40 to 55 in good health and CMV-seropositive. The CDR3 loop reads CASSFSSGRTDTQYF. The CDR3 DNA reads TGTGCCAGCAGTTTTAGTAGCGGGAGGACAGATACGCAGTATTTT.